Listed below are T cell receptor beta chains from one sample, sequenced in a study of T cell responses to AZD1222 COVID-19 vaccine. Sequencing used immunoSEQ multiplex PCR; TCRdb keeps in-frame clones, though not all of them. The table lists 130,000 or so clones, 85% to 90% of them singletons, with 25% to 30% in the top ten. The source was peripheral blood, collected on day 0 of AZD1222 vaccination. The receptors stem from an adult in good health. Both conserved end residues are part of each CDR3. Fields, in order: V gene, clone size, J gene, D gene, CDR3 protein, CDR3 DNA. A D gene is named only where the DNA matches it firmly. Size tells how often a clone was seen (once, few, many) or the class of an expanded clone, and some rows leave it out.

TRBV6-6	.	TRBJ1-3	.	CASSLKYITGNTIYF	TGTGCCAGCAGTTTAAAGTATATCACTGGAAACACCATATATTTT
TRBV9	.	TRBJ1-4	.	CASSSPLSATNEKLFF	TGTGCCAGCAGCAGCCCGTTGTCTGCAACTAATGAAAAACTGTTTTTT
TRBV5-6	.	TRBJ1-5	.	CASSLNGRGNNQPQHF	TGTGCCAGCAGCTTGAATGGCAGGGGAAACAATCAGCCCCAGCATTTT
TRBV7-9	.	TRBJ2-7	.	CASSLSGAHLPLYEQYF	TGTGCCAGCAGCTTATCCGGGGCCCACCTGCCCCTCTACGAGCAGTACTTC
TRBV19	.	TRBJ2-2	TRBD1	CASSIVGQGAGELFF	TGTGCCAGTAGTATAGTCGGGCAGGGGGCCGGGGAGCTGTTTTTT
TRBV5-1	.	TRBJ2-3	.	CASSLAAGSTDTQYF	TGCGCCAGCAGCTTGGCCGCAGGGAGCACAGATACGCAGTATTTT
TRBV14	.	TRBJ2-3	.	CASSHLETRYWDWERDTQYF	TGTGCCAGCAGCCACCTAGAGACGAGATATTGGGACTGGGAAAGGGATACGCAGTATTTT
TRBV7-9	.	TRBJ2-3	.	CASSRTDTQYF	TGTGCCAGCAGCCGCACAGATACGCAGTATTTT
TRBV6-5	.	TRBJ1-2	.	CASRPRGSYYGYTF	TGTGCCAGCAGACCCCGGGGCAGTTACTATGGCTACACCTTC
TRBV11-3	.	TRBJ2-1	.	CASSLRDNEQFF	TGTGCCAGCAGCTTAAGGGACAATGAGCAGTTCTTC
TRBV4-2	.	TRBJ2-1	.	CASSPSSGNNEQFF	TGTGCCAGCAGCCCATCTTCGGGCAACAATGAGCAGTTCTTC
TRBV6-5	.	TRBJ1-5	.	CASSSHTSNQPQHF	TGTGCCAGCAGCTCTCACACAAGCAATCAGCCCCAGCATTTT
TRBV12-5	.	TRBJ2-6	.	CASGLVLGGSSGANVLTF	TGTGCTAGTGGTTTGGTATTGGGTGGGAGCTCTGGGGCCAACGTCCTGACTTTC
TRBV25-1	.	TRBJ1-6	.	CASKSQGPNSPLHF	TGTGCCAGCAAAAGTCAGGGGCCTAATTCACCCCTCCACTTT
TRBV29-1	.	TRBJ1-4	.	CSVAWGGEKLFF	TGCAGCGTTGCCTGGGGAGGGGAAAAACTGTTTTTT
TRBV3-1/TRBV3-2	.	TRBJ2-5	.	CASSLWQEETQYF	TGTGCCAGCAGCCTTTGGCAGGAAGAGACCCAGTACTTC
TRBV24-1	few	TRBJ2-5	.	CATSDSAAQETQYF	TGTGCCACCAGTGATTCTGCGGCCCAAGAGACCCAGTACTTC
TRBV29-1	.	TRBJ2-7	.	CSVGRGYEQYF	TGCAGCGTTGGCAGGGGCTACGAGCAGTACTTC
TRBV2	.	TRBJ1-5	.	CASSDNPYQPQHF	TGTGCCAGCAGTGACAACCCTTACCAGCCCCAGCATTTT
TRBV19	.	TRBJ1-2	TRBD1	CASSFLRQGDYGYTF	TGTGCCAGTAGTTTTTTGAGACAGGGTGACTATGGCTACACCTTC
TRBV9	.	TRBJ2-3	TRBD1	CASSIAGQGSTDTQYF	TGTGCCAGCAGCATAGCAGGACAGGGGTCCACAGATACGCAGTATTTT
TRBV7-9	.	TRBJ1-5	.	CASSLGLDQPQHF	TGTGCCAGCAGCTTGGGGTTAGATCAGCCCCAGCATTTT
TRBV12-5	.	TRBJ1-3	.	CASGFEGSFSGNTIYF	TGTGCTAGTGGCTTCGAGGGGTCTTTCTCTGGAAACACCATATATTTT
TRBV6-1	.	TRBJ2-7	.	CASSEIPEGPQGTYEQYF	TGTGCCAGCAGTGAAATCCCAGAGGGACCCCAAGGAACCTACGAGCAGTACTTC
TRBV4-1	once	TRBJ1-2	.	CASSQDHGGIDGYTF	TGCGCCAGCAGCCAGGACCATGGAGGGATCGATGGCTACACCTTC
TRBV7-3	.	TRBJ2-2	.	CASRRSGNTGELFF	TGTGCCAGCAGGCGTAGCGGGAACACCGGGGAGCTGTTTTTT
TRBV5-6	.	TRBJ1-2	TRBD1	CASSLTGGDDGYTF	TGTGCCAGCAGCTTGACAGGGGGAGACGATGGCTACACCTTC
TRBV6-5	.	TRBJ2-7	.	CASSYSSSYEQYF	TGTGCCAGCAGTTACTCGAGTAGCTACGAGCAGTACTTC
TRBV6-5	.	TRBJ2-7	.	CASSYERDQGYEQYF	TGTGCCAGCAGTTACGAGCGGGATCAGGGGTACGAGCAGTACTTC
TRBV27	.	TRBJ2-3	.	CASSLGNTDTQYF	TGTGCCAGCAGTTTAGGCAACACAGATACGCAGTATTTT
TRBV6-5	.	TRBJ1-3	.	CASSYSTDSGNTIYF	TGTGCCAGCAGTTACTCGACAGACTCTGGAAACACCATATATTTT
TRBV29-1	.	TRBJ1-1	.	CSVEIGGAWTEAFF	TGCAGCGTTGAAATCGGGGGGGCATGGACTGAAGCTTTCTTT
TRBV18	.	TRBJ2-1	TRBD1	CASSPPRGQGPNEQFF	TGTGCCAGCTCACCACCTCGGGGACAGGGACCAAATGAGCAGTTCTTC
TRBV11-3	.	TRBJ2-2	.	CASSPSLYTGELFF	TGTGCCAGCAGCCCTTCTCTTTACACCGGGGAGCTGTTTTTT
TRBV11-2	once	TRBJ2-2	.	CASSLSPTVTGELFF	TGTGCCAGCAGCTTATCCCCGACTGTAACCGGGGAGCTGTTTTTT
TRBV4-3	.	TRBJ2-3	.	CASSQDGRGGDTQYF	TGCGCCAGCAGCCAAGATGGCAGGGGTGGTGATACGCAGTATTTT
TRBV7-3	.	TRBJ2-5	.	CASSPDRETQYF	TGTGCCAGCAGCCCGGATAGGGAGACCCAGTACTTC
TRBV7-2	.	TRBJ1-2	.	CASSLASVSTRNYGYTF	TGTGCCAGCAGCTTAGCGTCCGTCTCAACTCGAAACTATGGCTACACCTTC
TRBV7-8	.	TRBJ1-2	.	CASSPNTVYGYTF	TGTGCCAGCAGCCCGAATACCGTCTATGGCTACACCTTC
TRBV6-2/TRBV6-3	.	TRBJ2-1	TRBD2	CASSYLGLAGGYNEQFF	TGTGCCAGCAGTTACTTGGGACTAGCGGGGGGGTACAATGAGCAGTTCTTC
TRBV19	.	TRBJ2-1	TRBD1	CASSHASGQGNDEQFF	TGTGCCAGTAGCCACGCGTCGGGACAGGGGAACGATGAGCAGTTCTTC
TRBV9	.	TRBJ1-6	TRBD1	CASSQKPGTGDIGSPLHF	TGTGCCAGCAGTCAAAAACCCGGGACAGGGGACATAGGTTCACCCCTCCACTTT
TRBV27	.	TRBJ1-6	.	CASSLNPYNSPLHF	TGTGCCAGCAGTTTAAACCCATATAATTCACCCCTCCACTTT
TRBV12-5	.	TRBJ1-4	.	CASGPGGVGYEKLFF	TGTGCTAGTGGTCCCGGGGGGGTGGGGTACGAAAAACTGTTTTTT
TRBV7-2	.	TRBJ1-5	TRBD1	CASSLESTGYQPQHF	TGTGCCAGCAGCTTAGAGTCGACAGGGTATCAGCCCCAGCATTTT
TRBV7-2	.	TRBJ1-2	TRBD1	CASSSGGNYGYTF	TGTGCCAGCAGCTCAGGGGGGAACTATGGCTACACCTTC
TRBV12-5	.	TRBJ2-3	TRBD2	CASGLGLAADTQYF	TGTGCTAGTGGTTTGGGACTAGCCGCAGATACGCAGTATTTT
TRBV7-2	once	TRBJ2-3	TRBD2	CASSSGLAGGSDTQYF	TGTGCCAGCAGCTCCGGACTAGCGGGAGGCTCAGATACGCAGTATTTT
TRBV18	.	TRBJ1-3	.	CASSPLYSSGNTIYF	TGTGCCAGCTCACCACTCTACAGCTCTGGAAACACCATATATTTT
TRBV7-9	.	TRBJ2-3	.	CASSPLGGGDTQYF	TGTGCCAGCAGTCCCCTGGGGGGAGGCGATACGCAGTATTTT
TRBV4-1	.	TRBJ2-5	.	CASSLRAEGEPQETQYF	TGCGCCAGCAGCCTCCGAGCGGAGGGGGAACCTCAGGAGACCCAGTACTTC
TRBV7-6	.	TRBJ1-4	.	CASGGGSFNEKLFF	TGTGCCAGCGGGGGAGGGTCCTTTAATGAAAAACTGTTTTTT
TRBV5-1	.	TRBJ1-2	.	CASSLDAGVNGYTF	TGCGCCAGCAGCTTGGATGCAGGGGTGAATGGCTACACCTTC
TRBV27	.	TRBJ2-2	.	CASSLKGTPRGKLFF	TGTGCCAGCAGTTTAAAAGGGACGCCCAGGGGCAAGCTGTTTTTT
TRBV9	.	TRBJ2-5	.	CASSVSYQETQYF	TGTGCCAGCAGCGTCTCGTACCAAGAGACCCAGTACTTC
TRBV4-3	.	TRBJ2-3	.	CASSQDTGQGTDTQYF	TGCGCCAGCAGCCAAGATACGGGTCAGGGCACAGATACGCAGTATTTT
TRBV3-1/TRBV3-2	.	TRBJ1-1	.	CASSQAGGRNTEAFF	TGTGCCAGCAGCCAAGCTGGGGGGCGGAACACTGAAGCTTTCTTT